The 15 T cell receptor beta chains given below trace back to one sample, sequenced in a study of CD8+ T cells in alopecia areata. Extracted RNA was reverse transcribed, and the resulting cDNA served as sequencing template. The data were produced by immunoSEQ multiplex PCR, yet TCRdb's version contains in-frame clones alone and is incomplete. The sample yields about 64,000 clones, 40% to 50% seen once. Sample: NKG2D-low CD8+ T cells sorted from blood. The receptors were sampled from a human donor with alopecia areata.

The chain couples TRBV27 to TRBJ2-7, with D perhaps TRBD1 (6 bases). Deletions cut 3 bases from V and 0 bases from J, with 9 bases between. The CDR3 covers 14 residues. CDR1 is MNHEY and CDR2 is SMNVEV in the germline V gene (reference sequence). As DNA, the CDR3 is TGTGCCAGCAGTTTGCAGGGGACCTCCTACGAGCAGTACTTC. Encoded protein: CASSLQGTSYEQYF.

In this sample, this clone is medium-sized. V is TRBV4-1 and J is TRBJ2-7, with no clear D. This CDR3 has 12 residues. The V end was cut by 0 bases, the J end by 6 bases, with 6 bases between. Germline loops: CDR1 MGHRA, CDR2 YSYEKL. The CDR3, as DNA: TGCGCCAGCAGCCAAGATGTGGGCGAGCAGTACTTC. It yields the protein CASSQDVGEQYF.

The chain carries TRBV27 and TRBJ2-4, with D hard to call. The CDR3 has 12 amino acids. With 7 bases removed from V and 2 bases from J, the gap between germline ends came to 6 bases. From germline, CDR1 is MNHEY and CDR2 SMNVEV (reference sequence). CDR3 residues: CASTSPKNIQYF. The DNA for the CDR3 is TGTGCCAGCACTTCCCCCAAAAACATTCAGTACTTC.

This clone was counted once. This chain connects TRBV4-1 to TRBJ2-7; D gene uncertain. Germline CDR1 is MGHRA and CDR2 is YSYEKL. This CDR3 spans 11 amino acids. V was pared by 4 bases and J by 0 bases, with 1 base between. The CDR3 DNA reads TGCGCCAGCAGCCGCTCCTACGAGCAGTACTTC. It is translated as CASSRSYEQYF.

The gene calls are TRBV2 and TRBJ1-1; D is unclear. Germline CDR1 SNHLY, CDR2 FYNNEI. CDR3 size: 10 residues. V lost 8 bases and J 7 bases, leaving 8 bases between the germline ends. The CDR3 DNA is TGTGCCAGCGGGCGGGTTGAAGCTTTCTTT. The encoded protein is CASGRVEAFF.

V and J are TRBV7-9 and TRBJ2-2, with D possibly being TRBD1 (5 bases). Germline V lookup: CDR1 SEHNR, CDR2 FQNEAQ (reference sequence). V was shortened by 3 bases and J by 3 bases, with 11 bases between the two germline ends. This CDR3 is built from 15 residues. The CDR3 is CASSFRVDDTGELFF. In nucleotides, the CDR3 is TGTGCCAGCAGCTTCAGGGTTGATGACACCGGGGAGCTGTTTTTT.

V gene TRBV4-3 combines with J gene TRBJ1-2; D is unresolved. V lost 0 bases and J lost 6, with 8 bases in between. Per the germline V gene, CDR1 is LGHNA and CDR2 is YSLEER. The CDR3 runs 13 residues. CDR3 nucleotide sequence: TGCGCCAGCAGCCAAGAAGGGCCGGATGGCTACACCTTC. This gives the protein CASSQEGPDGYTF.

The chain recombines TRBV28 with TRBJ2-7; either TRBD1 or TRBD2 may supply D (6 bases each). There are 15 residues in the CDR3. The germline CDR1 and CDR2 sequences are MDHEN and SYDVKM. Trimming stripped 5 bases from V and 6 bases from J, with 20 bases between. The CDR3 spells CASSPFPGARPEQYF. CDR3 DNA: TGTGCCAGCAGTCCTTTCCCGGGGGCCCGACCCGAGCAGTACTTC. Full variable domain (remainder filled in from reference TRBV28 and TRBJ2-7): DVKVTQSSRYLVKRTGEKVFLECVQDMDHENMFWYRQDPGLGLRLIYFSYDVKMKEKGDIPEGYSVSREKKERFSLILESASTNQTSMYLCASSPFPGARPEQYFGPGTRLTVT.

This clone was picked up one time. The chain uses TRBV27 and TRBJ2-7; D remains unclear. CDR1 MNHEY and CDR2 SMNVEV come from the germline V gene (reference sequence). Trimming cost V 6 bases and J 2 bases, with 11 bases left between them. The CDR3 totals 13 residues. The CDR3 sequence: CASRVGRAYEQYF. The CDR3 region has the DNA TGTGCCAGCAGAGTAGGTAGGGCCTACGAGCAGTACTTC.

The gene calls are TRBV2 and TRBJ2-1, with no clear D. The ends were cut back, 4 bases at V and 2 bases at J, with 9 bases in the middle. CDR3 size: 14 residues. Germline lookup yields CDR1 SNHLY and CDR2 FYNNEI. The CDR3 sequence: CASSVGGPYNEQFF. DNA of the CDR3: TGTGCCAGCAGTGTAGGTGGGCCCTACAATGAGCAGTTCTTC.

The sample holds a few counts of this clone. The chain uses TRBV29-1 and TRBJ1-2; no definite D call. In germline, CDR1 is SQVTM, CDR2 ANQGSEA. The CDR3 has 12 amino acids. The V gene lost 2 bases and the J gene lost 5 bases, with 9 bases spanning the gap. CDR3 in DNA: TGCAGCGTTGAAATTTACGAGTATGGCTACACCTTC. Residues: CSVEIYEYGYTF.

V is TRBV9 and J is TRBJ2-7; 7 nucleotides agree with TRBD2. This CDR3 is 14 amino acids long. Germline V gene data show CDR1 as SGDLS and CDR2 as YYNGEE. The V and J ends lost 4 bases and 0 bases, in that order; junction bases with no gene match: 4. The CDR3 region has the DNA TGTGCCAGCAGCCCCAGCGGGGTCTCCTACGAGCAGTACTTC. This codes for CASSPSGVSYEQYF. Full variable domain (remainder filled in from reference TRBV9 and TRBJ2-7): DSGVTQTPKHLITATGQRVTLRCSPRSGDLSVYWYQQSLDQGLQFLIQYYNGEERAKGNILERFSAQQFPDLHSELNLSSLELGDSALYFCASSPSGVSYEQYFGPGTRLTVT.

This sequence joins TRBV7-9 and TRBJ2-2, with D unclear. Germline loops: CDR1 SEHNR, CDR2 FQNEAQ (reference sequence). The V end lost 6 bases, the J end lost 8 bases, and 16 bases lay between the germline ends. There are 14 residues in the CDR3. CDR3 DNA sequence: TGTGCCAGCAGTAATTCCCTCTTAAGAGGGGAGCTGTTTTTT. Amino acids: CASSNSLLRGELFF.

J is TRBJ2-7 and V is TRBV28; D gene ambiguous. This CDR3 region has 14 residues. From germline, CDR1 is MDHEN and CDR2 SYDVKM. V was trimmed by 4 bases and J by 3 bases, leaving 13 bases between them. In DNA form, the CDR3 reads TGTGCCAGCAGTTATGGTCTCAAGTTCTACGAGCAGTACTTC. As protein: CASSYGLKFYEQYF.

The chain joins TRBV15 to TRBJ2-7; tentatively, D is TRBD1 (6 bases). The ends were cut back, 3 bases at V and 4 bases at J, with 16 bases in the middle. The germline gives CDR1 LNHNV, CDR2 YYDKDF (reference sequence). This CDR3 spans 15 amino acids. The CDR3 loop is CATSSGPGQGYEQYF. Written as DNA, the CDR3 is TGTGCCACCAGCAGTGGGCCGGGGCAGGGGTACGAGCAGTACTTC.